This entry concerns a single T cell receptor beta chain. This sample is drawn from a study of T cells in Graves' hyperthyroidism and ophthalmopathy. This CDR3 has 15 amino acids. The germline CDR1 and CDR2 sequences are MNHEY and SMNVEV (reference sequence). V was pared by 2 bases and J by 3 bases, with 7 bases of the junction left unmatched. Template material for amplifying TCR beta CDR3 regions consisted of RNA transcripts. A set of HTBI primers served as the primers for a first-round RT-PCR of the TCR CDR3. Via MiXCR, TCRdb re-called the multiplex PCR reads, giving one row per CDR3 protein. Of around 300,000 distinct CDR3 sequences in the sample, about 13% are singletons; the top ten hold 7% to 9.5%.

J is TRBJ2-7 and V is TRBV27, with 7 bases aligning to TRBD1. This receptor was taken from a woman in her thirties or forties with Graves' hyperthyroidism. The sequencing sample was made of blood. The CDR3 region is CASSLGPGGGYEQYF. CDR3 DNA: TGTGCCAGCAGTTTAGGGCCAGGGGGTGGCTACGAGCAGTACTTC.